Listed below are T cell receptor beta chains from one sample, sequenced in a study of OX40 agonist ivuxolimab in advanced cancers. Libraries were prepared by immunoSEQ multiplex PCR; TCRdb keeps only in-frame clonotypes and omits some of them. The sample gives about 90,000 clones, around 88% of which show up once; about 1.3% is in the top ten. The sample was CD4+ or CD8+ T cells sorted from blood, taken in a trial of the OX40 agonist ivuxolimab. These receptors were taken from an adult with an advanced solid tumor such as melanoma, head and neck, liver or kidney cancer. Each CDR3 is given with its conserved first and last residue. Fields, in order: J gene, CDR3 length, V gene, clone size, CDR3 protein. The size of a clone is reported for some rows only, either as once, few or many, or as a class for expanded clones.

j_gene: TRBJ2-1; len: 13; v_gene: TRBV29-1; abundance: -; CDR3aa: CSVELQVWNEQFF
j_gene: TRBJ2-5; len: 13; v_gene: TRBV11-2; abundance: -; CDR3aa: CASSSSYQETQYF
j_gene: TRBJ2-3; len: 14; v_gene: TRBV5-1; abundance: -; CDR3aa: CASSLGKGDDTQYF
j_gene: TRBJ2-5; len: 15; v_gene: TRBV5-1; abundance: -; CDR3aa: CASSLARTPQETQYF
j_gene: TRBJ1-2; len: 14; v_gene: TRBV5-6; abundance: -; CDR3aa: CASSRDRVGYGYTF
j_gene: TRBJ1-2; len: 12; v_gene: TRBV29-1; abundance: -; CDR3aa: CSVGSGIDGYTF
j_gene: TRBJ1-1; len: 12; v_gene: TRBV14; abundance: few; CDR3aa: CASSSNRGEAFF
j_gene: TRBJ2-3; len: 12; v_gene: TRBV15; abundance: -; CDR3aa: CATRFSTDTQYF
j_gene: TRBJ1-3; len: 14; v_gene: TRBV30; abundance: -; CDR3aa: CAWTTTGTGNTIYF
j_gene: TRBJ1-2; len: 16; v_gene: TRBV7-9; abundance: few; CDR3aa: CASSLGRTGGDYGYTF
j_gene: TRBJ1-2; len: 14; v_gene: TRBV7-9; abundance: -; CDR3aa: CASSPSSQGYGYTF
j_gene: TRBJ1-6; len: 10; v_gene: TRBV20-1; abundance: -; CDR3aa: CSAMLGSLHF
j_gene: TRBJ2-7; len: 11; v_gene: TRBV6-5; abundance: once; CDR3aa: CASSNLYEQYF
j_gene: TRBJ2-7; len: 14; v_gene: TRBV6-6; abundance: -; CDR3aa: CASSRGRSSYEQYF
j_gene: TRBJ2-3; len: 14; v_gene: TRBV11-2; abundance: -; CDR3aa: CASSLVQGSDTQYF
j_gene: TRBJ2-3; len: 18; v_gene: TRBV4-3; abundance: few; CDR3aa: CASSLQLPGTGSTDTQYF
j_gene: TRBJ2-1; len: 14; v_gene: TRBV11-3; abundance: -; CDR3aa: CASSPGQAYNEQFF
j_gene: TRBJ1-2; len: 13; v_gene: TRBV28; abundance: -; CDR3aa: CASRLQGDYGYTF
j_gene: TRBJ2-7; len: 11; v_gene: TRBV20-1; abundance: once; CDR3aa: CSLEGGYEQYF
j_gene: TRBJ2-5; len: 18; v_gene: TRBV5-1; abundance: -; CDR3aa: CASSLGVRRLAGEETQYF
j_gene: TRBJ2-2; len: 13; v_gene: TRBV7-2; abundance: -; CDR3aa: CASSLVSTGELFF
j_gene: TRBJ1-4; len: 16; v_gene: TRBV29-1; abundance: -; CDR3aa: CSVEDVAGPTNEKLFF